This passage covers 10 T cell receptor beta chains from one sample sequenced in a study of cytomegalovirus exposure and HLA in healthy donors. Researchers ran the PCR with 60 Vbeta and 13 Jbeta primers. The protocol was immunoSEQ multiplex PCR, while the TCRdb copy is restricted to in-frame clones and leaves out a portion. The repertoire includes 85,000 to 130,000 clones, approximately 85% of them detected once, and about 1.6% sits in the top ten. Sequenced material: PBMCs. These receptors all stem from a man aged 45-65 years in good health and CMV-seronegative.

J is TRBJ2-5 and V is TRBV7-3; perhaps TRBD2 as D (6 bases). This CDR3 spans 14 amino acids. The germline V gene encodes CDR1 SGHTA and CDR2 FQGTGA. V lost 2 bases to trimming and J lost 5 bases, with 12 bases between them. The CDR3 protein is CASSLGAGGETQYF. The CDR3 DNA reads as TGTGCCAGCAGCTTAGGAGCGGGTGGGGAGACCCAGTACTTC.

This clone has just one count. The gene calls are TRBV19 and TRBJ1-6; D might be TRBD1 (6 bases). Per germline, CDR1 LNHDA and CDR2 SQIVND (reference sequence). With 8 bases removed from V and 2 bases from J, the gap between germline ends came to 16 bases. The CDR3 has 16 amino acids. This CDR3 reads CASGLEAGAYNSPLHF. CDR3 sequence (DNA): TGTGCCAGTGGCCTGGAGGCAGGGGCCTATAATTCACCCCTCCACTTT.

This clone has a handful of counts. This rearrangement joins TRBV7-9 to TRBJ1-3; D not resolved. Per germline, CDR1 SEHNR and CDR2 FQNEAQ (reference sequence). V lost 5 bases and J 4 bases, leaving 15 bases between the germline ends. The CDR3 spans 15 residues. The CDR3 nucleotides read TGTGCCAGCAGCCCCCCCTTTAGATACGGAAACACCATATATTTT. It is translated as CASSPPFRYGNTIYF.

The CDR3 nucleotides are TGTGCCATCAGTAACGGTGAATCTGGAAACACCATATATTTT. It yields the protein CAISNGESGNTIYF. The chain recombines TRBV10-3 with TRBJ1-3; D gene unclear. Deletions cut 5 bases from V and 1 base from J, with 9 bases between. The CDR3 has 14 amino acids. Germline values: CDR1 ENHRY, CDR2 SYGVKD.

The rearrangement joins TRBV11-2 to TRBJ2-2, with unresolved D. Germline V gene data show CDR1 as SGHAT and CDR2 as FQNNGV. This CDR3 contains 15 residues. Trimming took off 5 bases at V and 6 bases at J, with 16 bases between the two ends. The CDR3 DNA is TGTGCCAGCAGCCCCTGGGCCGGAATGTCCGGGGAGCTGTTTTTT. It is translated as CASSPWAGMSGELFF. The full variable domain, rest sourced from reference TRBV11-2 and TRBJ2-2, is EAGVAQSPRYKIIEKRQSVAFWCNPISGHATLYWYQQILGQGPKLLIQFQNNGVVDDSQLPKDRFSAERLKGVDSTLKIQPAKLEDSAVYLCASSPWAGMSGELFFGEGSRLTVL.

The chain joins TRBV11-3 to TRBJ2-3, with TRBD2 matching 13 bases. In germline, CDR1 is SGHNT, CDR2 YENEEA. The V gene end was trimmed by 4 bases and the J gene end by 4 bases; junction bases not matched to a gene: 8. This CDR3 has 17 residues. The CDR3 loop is CASSSVDGLAGADTQYF. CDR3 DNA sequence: TGTGCCAGCAGCTCCGTCGACGGACTAGCGGGGGCAGATACGCAGTATTTT. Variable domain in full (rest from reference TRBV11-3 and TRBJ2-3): EAGVVQSPRYKIIEKKQPVAFWCNPISGHNTLYWYLQNLGQGPELLIRYENEEAVDDSQLPKDRFSAERLKGVDSTLKIQPAELGDSAVYLCASSSVDGLAGADTQYFGPGTRLTVL.

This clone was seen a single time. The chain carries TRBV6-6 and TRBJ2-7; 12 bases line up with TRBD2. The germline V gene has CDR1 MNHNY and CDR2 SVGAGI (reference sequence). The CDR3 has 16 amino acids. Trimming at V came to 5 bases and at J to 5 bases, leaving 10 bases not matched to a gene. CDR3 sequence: CASSPYSSGGAHEQYF. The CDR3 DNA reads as TGTGCCAGCAGTCCCTACTCTAGCGGGGGGGCCCACGAGCAGTACTTC.

In DNA, the CDR3 is TGTGCCAGCCGTGTCCAGCCGGGGGAGGGTGGCTACACCTTC. It codes for CASRVQPGEGGYTF. The chain is built from TRBV2 and TRBJ1-2; D is possibly TRBD1 (5 bases). Deletions cut 8 bases from V and 7 bases from J, with 20 bases between. CDR1 and CDR2 (germline): SNHLY, FYNNEI. The CDR3 totals 14 residues.

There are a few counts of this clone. The CDR3 DNA sequence: TGTGCCATCAGTGAGTCGGGGAGGAACGAGCAGTACTTC. Translated: CAISESGRNEQYF. The genes are TRBV10-3 and TRBJ2-7; D is perhaps TRBD2 (6 bases). The CDR3 loop spans 13 amino acids. V was shortened by 0 bases and J by 5 bases, with 8 bases between the two germline ends. Germline V CDR1 and CDR2: ENHRY, SYGVKD.

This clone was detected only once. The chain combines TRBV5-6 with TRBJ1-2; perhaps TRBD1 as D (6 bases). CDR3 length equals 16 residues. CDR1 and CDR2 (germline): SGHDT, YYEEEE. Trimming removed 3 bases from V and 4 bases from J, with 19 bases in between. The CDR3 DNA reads TGTGCCAGCAGCTCCTGGGGGACAATCTTGACCTATGGCTACACCTTC. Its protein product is CASSSWGTILTYGYTF.